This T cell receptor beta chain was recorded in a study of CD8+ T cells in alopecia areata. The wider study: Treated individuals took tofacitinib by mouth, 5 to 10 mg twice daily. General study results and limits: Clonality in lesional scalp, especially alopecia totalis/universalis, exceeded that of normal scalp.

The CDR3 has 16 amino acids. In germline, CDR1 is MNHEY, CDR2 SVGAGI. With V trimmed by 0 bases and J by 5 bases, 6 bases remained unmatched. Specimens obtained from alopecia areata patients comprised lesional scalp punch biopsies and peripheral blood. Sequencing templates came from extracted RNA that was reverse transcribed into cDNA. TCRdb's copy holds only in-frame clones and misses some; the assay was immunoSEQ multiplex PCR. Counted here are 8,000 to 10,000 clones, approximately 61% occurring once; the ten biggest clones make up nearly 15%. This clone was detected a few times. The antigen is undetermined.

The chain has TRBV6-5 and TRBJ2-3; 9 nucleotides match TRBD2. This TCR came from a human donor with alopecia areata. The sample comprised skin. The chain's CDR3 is CASSYSRGGFGDTQYF. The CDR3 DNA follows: TGTGCCAGCAGTTACTCGCGGGGGGGCTTCGGAGATACGCAGTATTTT.